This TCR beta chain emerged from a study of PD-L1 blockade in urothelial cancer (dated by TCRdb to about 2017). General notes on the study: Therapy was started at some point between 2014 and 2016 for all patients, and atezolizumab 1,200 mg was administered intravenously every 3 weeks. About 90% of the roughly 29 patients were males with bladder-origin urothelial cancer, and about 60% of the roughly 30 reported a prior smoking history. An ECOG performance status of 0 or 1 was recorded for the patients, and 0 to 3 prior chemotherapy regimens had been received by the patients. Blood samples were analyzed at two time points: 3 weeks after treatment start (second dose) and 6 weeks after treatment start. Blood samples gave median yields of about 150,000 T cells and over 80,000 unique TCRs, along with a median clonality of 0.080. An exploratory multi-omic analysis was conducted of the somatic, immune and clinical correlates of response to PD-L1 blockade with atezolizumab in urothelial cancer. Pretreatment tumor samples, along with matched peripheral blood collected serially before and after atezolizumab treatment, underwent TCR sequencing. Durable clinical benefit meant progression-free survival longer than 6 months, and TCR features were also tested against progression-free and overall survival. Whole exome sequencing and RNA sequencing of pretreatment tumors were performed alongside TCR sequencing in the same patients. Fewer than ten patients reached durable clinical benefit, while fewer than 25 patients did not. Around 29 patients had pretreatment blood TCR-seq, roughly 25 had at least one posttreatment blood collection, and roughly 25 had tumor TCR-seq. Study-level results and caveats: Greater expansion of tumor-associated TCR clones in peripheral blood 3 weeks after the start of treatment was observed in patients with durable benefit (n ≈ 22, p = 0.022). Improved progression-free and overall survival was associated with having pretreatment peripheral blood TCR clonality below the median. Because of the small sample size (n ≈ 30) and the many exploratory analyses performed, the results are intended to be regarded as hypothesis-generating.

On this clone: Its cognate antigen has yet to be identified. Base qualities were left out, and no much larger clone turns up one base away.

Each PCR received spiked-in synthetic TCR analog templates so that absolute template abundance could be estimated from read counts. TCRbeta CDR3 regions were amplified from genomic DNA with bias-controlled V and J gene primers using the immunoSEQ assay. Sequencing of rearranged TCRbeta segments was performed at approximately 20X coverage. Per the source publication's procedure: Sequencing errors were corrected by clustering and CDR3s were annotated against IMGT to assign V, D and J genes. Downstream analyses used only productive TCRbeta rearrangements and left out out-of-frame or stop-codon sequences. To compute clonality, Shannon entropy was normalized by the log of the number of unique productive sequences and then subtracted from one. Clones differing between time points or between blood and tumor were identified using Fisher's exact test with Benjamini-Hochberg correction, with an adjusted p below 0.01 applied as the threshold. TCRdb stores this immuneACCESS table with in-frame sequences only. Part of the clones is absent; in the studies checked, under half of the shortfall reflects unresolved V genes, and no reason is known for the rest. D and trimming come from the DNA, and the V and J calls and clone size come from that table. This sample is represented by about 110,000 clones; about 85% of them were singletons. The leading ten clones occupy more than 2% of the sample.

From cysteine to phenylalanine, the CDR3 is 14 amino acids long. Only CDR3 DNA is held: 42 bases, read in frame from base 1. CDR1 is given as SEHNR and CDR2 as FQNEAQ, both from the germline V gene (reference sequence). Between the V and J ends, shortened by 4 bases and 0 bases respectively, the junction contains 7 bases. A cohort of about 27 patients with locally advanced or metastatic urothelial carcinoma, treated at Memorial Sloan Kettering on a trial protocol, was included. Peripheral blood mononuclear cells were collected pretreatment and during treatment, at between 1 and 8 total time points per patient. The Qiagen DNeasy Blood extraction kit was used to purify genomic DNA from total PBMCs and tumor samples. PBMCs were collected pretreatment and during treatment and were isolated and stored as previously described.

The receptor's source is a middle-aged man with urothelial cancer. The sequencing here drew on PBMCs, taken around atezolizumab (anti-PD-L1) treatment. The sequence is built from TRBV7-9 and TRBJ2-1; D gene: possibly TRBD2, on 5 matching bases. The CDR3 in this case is CASSWENSYNEQFF. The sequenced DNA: TGTGCCAGCAGCTGGGAGAACTCCTACAATGAGCAGTTCTTC.